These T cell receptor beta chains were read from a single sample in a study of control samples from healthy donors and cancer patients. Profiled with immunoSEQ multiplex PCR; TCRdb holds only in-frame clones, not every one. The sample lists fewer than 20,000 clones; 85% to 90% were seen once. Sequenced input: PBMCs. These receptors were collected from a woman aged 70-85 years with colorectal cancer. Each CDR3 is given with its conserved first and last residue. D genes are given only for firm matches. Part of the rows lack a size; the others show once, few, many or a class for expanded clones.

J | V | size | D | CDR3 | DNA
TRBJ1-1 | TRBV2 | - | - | CASSELENTEAFF | TGTGCCAGCAGTGAACTGGAGAACACTGAAGCTTTCTTT
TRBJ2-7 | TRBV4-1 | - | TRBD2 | CASSQDSGGGSYEQYF | TGCGCCAGCAGCCAAGATTCGGGCGGGGGCTCCTACGAGCAGTACTTC
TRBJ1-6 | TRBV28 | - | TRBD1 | CASSRPGTGANSPLHF | TGTGCCAGCAGCCGACCCGGGACAGGGGCTAATTCACCCCTCCACTTT
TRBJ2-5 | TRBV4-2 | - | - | CASSPTGRETQYF | TGTGCCAGCAGCCCTACAGGGAGAGAGACCCAGTACTTC
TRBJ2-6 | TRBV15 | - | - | CATSRGGSGANVLTF | TGTGCCACCAGCAGAGGAGGGTCTGGGGCCAACGTCCTGACTTTC
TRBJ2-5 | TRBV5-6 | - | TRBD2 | CASSSPPGGTQYF | TGTGCCAGCAGCTCGCCACCGGGGGGGACCCAGTACTTC
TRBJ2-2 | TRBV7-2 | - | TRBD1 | CASSIQGARRELFF | TGTGCCAGCAGTATACAGGGGGCGAGGAGGGAGCTGTTTTTT
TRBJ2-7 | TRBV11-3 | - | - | CASSLVDRPYEQYF | TGTGCCAGCAGCTTAGTAGACAGACCGTACGAGCAGTACTTC
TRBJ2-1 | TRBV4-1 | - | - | CASSQQTTWTNEQFF | TGCGCCAGCAGCCAACAAACCACCTGGACTAATGAGCAGTTCTTC
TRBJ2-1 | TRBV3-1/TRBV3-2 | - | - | CASSQGGVITYNEQFF | TGTGCCAGCAGCCAGGGCGGGGTAATAACCTACAATGAGCAGTTCTTC
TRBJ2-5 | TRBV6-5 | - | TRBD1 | CASSSRTGGIMETQYF | TGTGCCAGCAGTTCTCGGACAGGGGGAATAATGGAGACCCAGTACTTC
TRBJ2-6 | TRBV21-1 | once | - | CASSTQSSGANVLTF | TGTGCCAGCAGCACGCAGAGCTCTGGGGCCAACGTCCTGACTTTC
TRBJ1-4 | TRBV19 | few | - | CASLGGVYNEKLFF | TGTGCCAGCTTAGGGGGGGTCTACAATGAAAAACTGTTTTTT
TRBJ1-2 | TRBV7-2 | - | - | CASSLGSDYGYTF | TGTGCCAGCAGCCTGGGTTCGGACTATGGCTACACCTTC
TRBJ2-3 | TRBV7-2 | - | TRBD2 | CASSQAGGPADTQYF | TGTGCCAGCAGCCAAGCGGGGGGGCCTGCAGATACGCAGTATTTT
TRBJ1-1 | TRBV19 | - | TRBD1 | CASSGRDSRGWRNTEAFF | TGTGCCAGTAGTGGTCGGGACAGCCGGGGATGGCGGAACACTGAAGCTTTCTTT
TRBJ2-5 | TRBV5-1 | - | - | CASSLWDNQETQYF | TGCGCCAGCAGCCTGTGGGACAACCAAGAGACCCAGTACTTC
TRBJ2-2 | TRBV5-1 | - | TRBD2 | CASSSGTSGGRNTGELFF | TGCGCCAGCAGTTCAGGGACTAGCGGGGGAAGGAACACCGGGGAGCTGTTTTTT
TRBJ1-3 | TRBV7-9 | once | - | CASSIGQMSSGNTIYF | TGTGCCAGCAGCATCGGGCAGATGAGCTCTGGAAACACCATATATTTT
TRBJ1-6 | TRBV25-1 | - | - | CASSESASPLHF | TGTGCCAGCAGTGAATCAGCTTCACCCCTCCACTTT
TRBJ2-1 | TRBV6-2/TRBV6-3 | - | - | CASSPAVFSSYNEQFF | TGTGCCAGCAGTCCGGCAGTCTTTAGCTCCTACAATGAGCAGTTCTTC
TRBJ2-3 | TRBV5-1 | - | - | CASSLLGQGKDTQYF | TGCGCCAGCAGCTTGTTGGGGCAGGGTAAGGATACGCAGTATTTT
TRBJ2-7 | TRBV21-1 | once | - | CASSKRGRSYEQYF | TGTGCCAGCAGCAAGCGGGGGAGATCCTACGAGCAGTACTTC
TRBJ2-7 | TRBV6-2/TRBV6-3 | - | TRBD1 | CASSWPSDRESSYEQYF | TGTGCCAGCAGTTGGCCCTCGGACAGGGAAAGCTCCTACGAGCAGTACTTC
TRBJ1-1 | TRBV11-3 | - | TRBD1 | CASSLGQGEGTEAFF | TGTGCCAGCAGCTTAGGTCAGGGGGAGGGGACTGAAGCTTTCTTT
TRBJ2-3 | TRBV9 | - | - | CASSTGRVTDTQYF | TGTGCCAGCAGCACGGGACGGGTGACAGATACGCAGTATTTT
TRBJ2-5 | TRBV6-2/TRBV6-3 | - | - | CASSYSAAQETQYF | TGTGCCAGCAGTTACTCGGCGGCACAAGAGACCCAGTACTTC
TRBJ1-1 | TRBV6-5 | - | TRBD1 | CASSYSGRGGTEAFF | TGTGCCAGCAGTTACTCGGGCAGGGGGGGGACTGAAGCTTTCTTT
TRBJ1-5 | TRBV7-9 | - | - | CASSLGRLSNQPQHF | TGTGCCAGCAGCTTAGGGCGGCTTAGCAATCAGCCCCAGCATTTT
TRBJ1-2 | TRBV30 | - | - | CAWRHQIYGYTF | TGTGCCTGGAGACACCAAATCTATGGCTACACCTTC
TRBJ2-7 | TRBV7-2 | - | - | CASSLRGSYEQYF | TGTGCCAGCAGCTTAAGGGGCTCCTACGAGCAGTACTTC
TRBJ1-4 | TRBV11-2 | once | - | CASSPPAWSTDINEKLFF | TGTGCCAGCAGCCCCCCTGCGTGGAGCACTGATATTAATGAAAAACTGTTTTTT
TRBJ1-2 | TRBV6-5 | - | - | CASSYSYAYGYTF | TGTGCCAGCAGTTACTCATATGCTTATGGCTACACCTTC
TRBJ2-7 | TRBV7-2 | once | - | CASSLVGQLSYEQYF | TGTGCCAGCAGCTTAGTAGGACAGCTCTCCTACGAGCAGTACTTC
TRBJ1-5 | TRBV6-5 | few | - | CASRQQGHSNQPQHF | TGTGCCAGCAGACAACAGGGTCATAGCAATCAGCCCCAGCATTTT